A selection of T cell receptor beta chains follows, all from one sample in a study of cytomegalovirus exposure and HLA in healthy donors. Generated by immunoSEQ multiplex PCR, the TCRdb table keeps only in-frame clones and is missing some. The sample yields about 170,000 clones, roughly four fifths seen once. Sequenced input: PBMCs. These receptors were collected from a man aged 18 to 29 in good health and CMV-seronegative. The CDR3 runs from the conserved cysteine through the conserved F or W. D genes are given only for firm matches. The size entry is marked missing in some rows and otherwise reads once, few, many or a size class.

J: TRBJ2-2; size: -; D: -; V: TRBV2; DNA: TGTGCCAGCAGTGGTCCTACCGGGGAGCTGTTTTTT; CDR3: CASSGPTGELFF
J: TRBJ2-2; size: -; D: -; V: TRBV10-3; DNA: TGTGCCATCAGTGAGTCGAGACTTAACACCGGGGAGCTGTTTTTT; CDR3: CAISESRLNTGELFF
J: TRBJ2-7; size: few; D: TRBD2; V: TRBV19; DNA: TGTGCCAGTAGTGCGCGCCTCGGGACTAGCGGGGAGCAGTACTTC; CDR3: CASSARLGTSGEQYF
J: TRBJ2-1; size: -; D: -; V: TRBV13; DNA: TGTGCCAGCAGCTTATTATCACCGCTGGGCGGGTACTCCTACAATGAGCAGTTCTTC; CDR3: CASSLLSPLGGYSYNEQFF
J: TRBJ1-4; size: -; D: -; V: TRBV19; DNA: TGTGCCAGTAGTATCTCCCAGGGCTTTAATGAAAAACTGTTTTTT; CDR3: CASSISQGFNEKLFF
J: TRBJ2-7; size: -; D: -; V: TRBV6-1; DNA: TGTGCCAGCACTGGGACTCCAACCTCCTACGAGCAGTACTTC; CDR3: CASTGTPTSYEQYF
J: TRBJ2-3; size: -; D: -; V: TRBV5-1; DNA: TGCGCCAGCAGCTTGCGGGTCGCAGATACGCAGTATTTT; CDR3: CASSLRVADTQYF
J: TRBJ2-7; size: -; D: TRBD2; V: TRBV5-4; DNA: TGTGCCAGCAGCATCCGAGCTAGCGGGGCTTTCTACGAGCAGTACTTC; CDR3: CASSIRASGAFYEQYF
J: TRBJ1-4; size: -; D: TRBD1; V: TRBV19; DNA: TGTGCCAGTAGTATGTACGGGACAGCTAATGAAAAACTGTTTTTT; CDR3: CASSMYGTANEKLFF
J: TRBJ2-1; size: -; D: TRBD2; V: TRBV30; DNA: TGTGCCTGGAGTGTACCATCAGCGGGAGTTGGATACTCCTACAATGAGCAGTTCTTC; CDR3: CAWSVPSAGVGYSYNEQFF
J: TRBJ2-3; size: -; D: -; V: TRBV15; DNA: TGTGCCACCAGCAGAGAGCCAGGCGGCACAGATACGCAGTATTTT; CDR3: CATSREPGGTDTQYF
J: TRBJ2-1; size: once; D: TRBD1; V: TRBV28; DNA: TGTGCCAGCAGTCCGGACAGGGTGCAGTTCTTC; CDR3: CASSPDRVQFF
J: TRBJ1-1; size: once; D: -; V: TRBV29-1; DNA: TGCAGCGTGCAACAGAGTATGAACACTGAAGCTTTCTTT; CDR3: CSVQQSMNTEAFF
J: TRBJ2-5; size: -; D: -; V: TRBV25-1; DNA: TGTGCCAGCAGTGACTCCCCCGGGACGGAGGGTGGAGGGACCCAGTACTTC; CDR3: CASSDSPGTEGGGTQYF
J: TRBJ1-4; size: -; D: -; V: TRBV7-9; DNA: TGTGCCAGCAGCTTGGGCAGCACTAATGAAAAACTGTTTTTT; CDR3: CASSLGSTNEKLFF
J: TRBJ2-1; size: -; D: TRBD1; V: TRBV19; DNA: TGTGCCAGTAGTAGGCTCACGGGACAGGGGTTCAATGAGCAGTTCTTC; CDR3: CASSRLTGQGFNEQFF
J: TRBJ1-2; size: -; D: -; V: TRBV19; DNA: TGTGCCAGTAGTATAGTTTTTCCAGGGGCCGAAGGCTACACCTTC; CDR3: CASSIVFPGAEGYTF
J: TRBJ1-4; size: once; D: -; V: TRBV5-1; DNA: TGCGCCAGCAGCTTGGGGACAGAGCTCACAACTAATGAAAAACTGTTTTTT; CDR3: CASSLGTELTTNEKLFF
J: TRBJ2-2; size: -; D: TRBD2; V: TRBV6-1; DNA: TGTGCCAGCAGTCCCGGTAGCGGGGGGGCTTTAGAGCTGTTTTTT; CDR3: CASSPGSGGALELFF
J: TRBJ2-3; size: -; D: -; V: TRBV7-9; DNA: TGTGCCAGCAGCTTTGGAGCACTCCACACAGATACGCAGTATTTT; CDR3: CASSFGALHTDTQYF
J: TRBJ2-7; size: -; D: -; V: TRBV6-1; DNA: TGTGCCAGCAGTGAGTGGCACGAGCAGTACTTC; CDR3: CASSEWHEQYF
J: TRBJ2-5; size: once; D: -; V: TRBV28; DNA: TGTGCCAGCAGTGCTCGGATTTCCCTGGAGCAGTACTTC; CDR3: CASSARISLEQYF
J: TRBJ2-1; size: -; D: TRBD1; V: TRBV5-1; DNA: TGCGCCAGCAGCGTTACGGCAGGGGGCTTTGAGCAGTTCTTC; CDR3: CASSVTAGGFEQFF
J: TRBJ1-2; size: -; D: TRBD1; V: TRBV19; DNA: TGTGCCAGTGGACGGGACAGGGCGGGGGGCTACACCTTC; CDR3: CASGRDRAGGYTF
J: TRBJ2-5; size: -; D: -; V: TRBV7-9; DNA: TGTGCCAGCAGCTTAAGGGCAGGGTTCCAGTACTTC; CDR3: CASSLRAGFQYF
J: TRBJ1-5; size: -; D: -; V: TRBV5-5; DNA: TGTGCCAGCAGCTTGGGAGCACTTAGCAATCAGCCCCAGCATTTT; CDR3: CASSLGALSNQPQHF
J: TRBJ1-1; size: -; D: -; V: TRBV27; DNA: TGTGCCAGCAGACTATTGACGGCCAACACTGAAGCTTTCTTT; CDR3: CASRLLTANTEAFF
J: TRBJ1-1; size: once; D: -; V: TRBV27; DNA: TGTGCCAGCAGACACCGTAACACTGAAGCTTTCTTT; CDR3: CASRHRNTEAFF
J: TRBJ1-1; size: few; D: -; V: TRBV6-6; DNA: TGTGCGGGGAAAGGGGACACTGAAGCTTTCTTT; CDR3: CAGKGDTEAFF
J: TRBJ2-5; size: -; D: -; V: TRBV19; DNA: TGTGCCAGTAGTATAGGTGGACAGTTTAAGGCCCAGTACTTC; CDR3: CASSIGGQFKAQYF
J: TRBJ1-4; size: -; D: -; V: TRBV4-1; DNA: TGCGCCAGCAGCCACGTCTCGGGGGAGGGAGAAAAACTGTTTTTT; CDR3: CASSHVSGEGEKLFF
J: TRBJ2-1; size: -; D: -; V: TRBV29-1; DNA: TGCAGCGTTGGCCAGGACTACAATGAGCAGTTCTTC; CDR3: CSVGQDYNEQFF
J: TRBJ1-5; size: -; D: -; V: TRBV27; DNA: TGTGCCAGCAGTTTTAATAATCAGCCCCAGCATTTT; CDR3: CASSFNNQPQHF
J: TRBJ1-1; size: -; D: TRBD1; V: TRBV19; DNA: TGTGCCAGTAGTCCCGGGACAGTTTACGGGGGGGATGAAGCTTTCTTT; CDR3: CASSPGTVYGGDEAFF
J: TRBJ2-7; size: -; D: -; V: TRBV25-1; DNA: TGTGCCAGCAAAGCGGTGGTCTCCTACGAGCAGTACTTC; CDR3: CASKAVVSYEQYF
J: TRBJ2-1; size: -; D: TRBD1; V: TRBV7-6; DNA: TGTGCCAGCAGCTTGATGGGACAGGGATCCTACAATGAGCAGTTCTTC; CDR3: CASSLMGQGSYNEQFF
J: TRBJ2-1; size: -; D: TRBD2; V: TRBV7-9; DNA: TGTGCCAGCAGCTTAGTGCGCCGGACTAGCGGGATAAATGAGCAGTTCTTC; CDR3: CASSLVRRTSGINEQFF
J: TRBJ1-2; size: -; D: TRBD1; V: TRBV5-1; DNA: TGCGCCAGCAGCCCAATAACAGGGGGCGATTCTGGCTACACCTTC; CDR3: CASSPITGGDSGYTF
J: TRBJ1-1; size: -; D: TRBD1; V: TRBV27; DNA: TGTGCCAGCAGTCCTTTTCACTTAGGACAGGAAAACACTGAAGCTTTCTTT; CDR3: CASSPFHLGQENTEAFF
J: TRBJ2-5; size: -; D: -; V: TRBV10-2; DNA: TGCGCCAGCAGTGAGTCCAATGGGGGCGAAAAGACCCAGTACTTC; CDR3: CASSESNGGEKTQYF
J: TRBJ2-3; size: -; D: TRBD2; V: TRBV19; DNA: TGTGCCAGTAGTATGCGACTAGCGGAGATCACAGATACGCAGTATTTT; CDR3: CASSMRLAEITDTQYF
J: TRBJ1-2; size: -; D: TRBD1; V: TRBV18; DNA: TGTGCCAGCTCACCCTGGGGACAGCCTAACTATGGCTACACCTTC; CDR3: CASSPWGQPNYGYTF
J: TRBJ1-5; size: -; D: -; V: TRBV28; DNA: TGTGCCAGCAGTTTACCAGGGCATCAGCCCCAGCATTTT; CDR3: CASSLPGHQPQHF
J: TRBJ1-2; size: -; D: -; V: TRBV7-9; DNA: TGTTCCAGCAGCCCACTCTCGTATGGCTACACCTTC; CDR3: CSSSPLSYGYTF
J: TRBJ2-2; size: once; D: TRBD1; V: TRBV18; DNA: TGTGCCAGCTCACCACAGCCCTTGACAGGGTACACCGGGGAGCTGTTTTTT; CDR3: CASSPQPLTGYTGELFF
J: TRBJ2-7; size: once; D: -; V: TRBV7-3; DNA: TGTGCCAGCAGCACAGGGTCCACCTACGAGCAGTACTTC; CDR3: CASSTGSTYEQYF
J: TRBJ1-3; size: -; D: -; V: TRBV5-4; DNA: TGTGCCAGCAGCTTGGGGGCCGGGGGCTCTGGAAACACCATATATTTT; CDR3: CASSLGAGGSGNTIYF
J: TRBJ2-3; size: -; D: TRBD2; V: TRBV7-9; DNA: TGTGCCAGCAGCTCCGTCTCTAGCGGGAGGACACCCTGGGGAGATACGCAGTATTTT; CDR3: CASSSVSSGRTPWGDTQYF
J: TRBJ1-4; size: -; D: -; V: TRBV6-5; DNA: TGTGCCAGCAGTTACACCAGTAATAATGAAAAACTGTTTTTT; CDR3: CASSYTSNNEKLFF
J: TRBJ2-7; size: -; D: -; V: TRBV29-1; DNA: TGCAGCGTTGGCCCCAACGCAGGGCCCTACGAGCAGTACTTC; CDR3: CSVGPNAGPYEQYF
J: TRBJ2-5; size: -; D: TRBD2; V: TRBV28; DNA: TGTGCCAGCAGTTTCTGGCGGGAGGGCTCGGAGACCCAGTACTTC; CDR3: CASSFWREGSETQYF
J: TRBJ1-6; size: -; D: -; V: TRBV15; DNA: TGTGCCACCAGCAGAAAAGGGACTGGTAATTCACCCCTCCACTTT; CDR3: CATSRKGTGNSPLHF
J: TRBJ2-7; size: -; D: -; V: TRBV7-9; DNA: TGTTCCAGCAGCTTAGTAGACGAGCAGTACTTC; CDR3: CSSSLVDEQYF
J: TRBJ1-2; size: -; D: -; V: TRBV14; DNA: TGTGCCAGCAGCCAAGACAGGATCGATTATGGCTACACCTTC; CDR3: CASSQDRIDYGYTF
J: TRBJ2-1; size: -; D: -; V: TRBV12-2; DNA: TGTGCAAGCACCGGGGGACAGAGGAACAATGAGCAGTTCTTC; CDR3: CASTGGQRNNEQFF
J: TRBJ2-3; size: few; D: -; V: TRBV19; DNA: TGTGCCAGTAGTATTGCTTTTGGAGGCACAGATACGCAGTATTTT; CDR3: CASSIAFGGTDTQYF
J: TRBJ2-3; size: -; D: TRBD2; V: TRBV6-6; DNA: TGTGCCAGCAGTTTGGCTAGCGGGAGGGCCCAAGATACGCAGTATTTT; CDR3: CASSLASGRAQDTQYF
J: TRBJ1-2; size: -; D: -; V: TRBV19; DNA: TGTGCCAGTACAGGGGTAAACTATGGCTACACCTTC; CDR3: CASTGVNYGYTF